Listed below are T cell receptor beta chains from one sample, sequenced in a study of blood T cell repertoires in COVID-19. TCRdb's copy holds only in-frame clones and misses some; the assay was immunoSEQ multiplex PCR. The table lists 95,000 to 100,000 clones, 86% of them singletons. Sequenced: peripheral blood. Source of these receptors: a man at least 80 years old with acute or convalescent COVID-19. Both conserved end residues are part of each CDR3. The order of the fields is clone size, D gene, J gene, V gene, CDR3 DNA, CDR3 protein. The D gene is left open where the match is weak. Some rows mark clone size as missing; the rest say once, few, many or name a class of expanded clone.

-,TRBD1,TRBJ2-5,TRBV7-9,TGTGCCAGCAGCTTAGCGTTTCAGGGGGCCTACGAGACCCAGTACTTC,CASSLAFQGAYETQYF
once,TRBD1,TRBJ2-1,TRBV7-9,TGTGCCAGCAGTTACAACCCGGGACAGGAGATCTTC,CASSYNPGQEIF
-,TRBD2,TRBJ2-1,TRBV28,TGTGCCAGCAGTTTAGCTAGCGGGAGGGTGGAAAGGAATGAGCAGTTCTTC,CASSLASGRVERNEQFF
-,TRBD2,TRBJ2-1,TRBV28,TGTGCCAGCAGGGTACGGGACTACCAAAACAATGAGCAGTTCTTC,CASRVRDYQNNEQFF
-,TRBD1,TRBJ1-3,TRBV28,TGTGCCAGCAGTTTTAATCCGGGACAGGGAGAAAAGGACACCATATATTTT,CASSFNPGQGEKDTIYF
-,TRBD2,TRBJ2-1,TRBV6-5,TGTGCCAGCGGGGCGGGAGGGAACAATGAGCAGTTCTTC,CASGAGGNNEQFF
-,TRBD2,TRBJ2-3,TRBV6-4,TGTGCCAGCAGTCCCTTAGCGGGAGGGCCGGATACGCAGTATTTT,CASSPLAGGPDTQYF
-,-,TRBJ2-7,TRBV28,TGTGCCAGCAGTACACAGGGTAACGCCTACGAGCAGTACTTC,CASSTQGNAYEQYF
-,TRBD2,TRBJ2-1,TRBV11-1,TGTGCCAGCAGCTCGACTAGCGGAACCTACAATGAGCAGTTCTTC,CASSSTSGTYNEQFF
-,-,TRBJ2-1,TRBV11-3,TGTGCCAGCAGTCCGGACTCGTACAATGAGCAGTTCTTC,CASSPDSYNEQFF
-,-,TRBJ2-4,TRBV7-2,TGTGCCAGCAGCTTAGTCCCAGCAGGGGTCAAAAACATTCAGTACTTC,CASSLVPAGVKNIQYF
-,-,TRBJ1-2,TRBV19,TGTGCCAGTAGTATAGACAGGGCGACTTCTGGCTACACCTTC,CASSIDRATSGYTF
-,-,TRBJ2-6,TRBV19,TGTGCCAGTAGTGAGGGACTGAACTCTGGGGCCAACGTCCTGACTTTC,CASSEGLNSGANVLTF
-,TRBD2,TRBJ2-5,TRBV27,TGTGCCAGCAGTTCCCCCGGACTAGCGGGAGGCGGAGAGACCCAGTACTTC,CASSSPGLAGGGETQYF
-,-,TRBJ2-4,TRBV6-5,TGTGCCAGCAGTAGGAACAGGGTAGACATTCAGTACTTC,CASSRNRVDIQYF
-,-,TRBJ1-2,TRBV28,TGTGCCAGCAGCCCAAGGCGGGGGCGCGACTATGGCTACACCTTC,CASSPRRGRDYGYTF
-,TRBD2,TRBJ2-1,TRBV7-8,TGTGCCAGCAGCCTATTAGCGGGGTCCTACAATGAGCAGTTCTTC,CASSLLAGSYNEQFF
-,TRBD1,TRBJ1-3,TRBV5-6,TGTGCCAGCAGCTGGGGGACAGGTTCTGGAAACACCATATATTTT,CASSWGTGSGNTIYF
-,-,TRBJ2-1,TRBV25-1,TGTGCCAGCAGTGCATCAAGCGGACCTTTCTACAATGAGCAGTTCTTC,CASSASSGPFYNEQFF
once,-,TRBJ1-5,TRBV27,TGTGCCAGCAGGACCTCCAGACATAGCAATCAGCCCCAGCATTTT,CASRTSRHSNQPQHF
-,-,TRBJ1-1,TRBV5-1,TGCGCCAGCAGCTTGGAAGCAGGGATGGCTGAAGCTTTCTTT,CASSLEAGMAEAFF
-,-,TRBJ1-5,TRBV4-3,TGCGCCAGCAGCCAAGGCCCCCACAGGGCGTGGGAGAGCAATCAGCCCCAGCATTTT,CASSQGPHRAWESNQPQHF
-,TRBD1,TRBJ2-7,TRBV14,TGTGCCAGCAGCCATCGGACAGGGGTGACCCCCGACGAGCAGTACTTC,CASSHRTGVTPDEQYF
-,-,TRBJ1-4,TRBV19,TGTGCCAGTAGTCTGAACGCGGAGAGGAATGAAAAACTGTTTTTT,CASSLNAERNEKLFF
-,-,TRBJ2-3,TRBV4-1,TGCGCCAGCAGCCCCGCGGGAAGCACAGATACGCAGTATTTT,CASSPAGSTDTQYF
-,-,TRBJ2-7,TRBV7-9,TGTGCCAGCAGCTTCGGAGGGGAGTCCTACGAGCAGTACTTC,CASSFGGESYEQYF
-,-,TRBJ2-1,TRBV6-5,TGTGCCAGCATGAGAAGGGGCAATGAGCAGTTCTTC,CASMRRGNEQFF
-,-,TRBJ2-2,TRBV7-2,TGTGCCAGCAGCTTAGTTGGGGCCTTTGTACCCGGGGAGCTGTTTTTT,CASSLVGAFVPGELFF
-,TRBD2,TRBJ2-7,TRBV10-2,TGCGCCAGCAGTGAAAGGACTAGCGGGATAAACGAGCAGTACTTC,CASSERTSGINEQYF